This TCR beta chain originates from a study of T cell responses to AZD1222 COVID-19 vaccine. A remark on this clone: Its antigen remains unidentified.

The germline V gene encodes CDR1 MNHEY and CDR2 SVGEGT. The CDR3 covers 14 residues. Trimming stripped 2 bases from V and 2 bases from J, with 8 bases between. Study-level findings and limits: Targeting of unmutated variant regions was reportedly seen in nearly half of spike-specific TCRs. All repertoire sampling was performed exclusively after the peak T cell response. There were mostly white British donors and more females than males, and clonal diversity was possibly underestimated. Spike as a whole was targeted by vaccine-associated CD4 TCRs, dominant at 160-218 and 743-854.

Profiled with immunoSEQ multiplex PCR; TCRdb holds only in-frame clones, not every one. The data hold more than 100,000 clones, with approximately 92% observed a single time. The material was peripheral blood, obtained on day 0 of AZD1222 vaccination. The clonotype was recovered from an adult in good health. The chain couples TRBV6-2 or TRBV6-3 to TRBJ2-3; D call uncertain. As DNA, the CDR3 is TGTGCCAGCAGTTACGGAGCCCACACAGATACGCAGTATTTT. Translated: CASSYGAHTDTQYF.